This T cell receptor beta chain was recorded in a study of T-cell reconstitution after alpha-beta-depleted transplantation in children. Trimming shortened V by 0 bases and J by 2 bases, and 12 bases separated the two germline ends. The germline gives CDR1 SGHRS, CDR2 YFSETQ. CDR3 length: 15 residues. Researchers prepared the TCRbeta library using unique molecular identifiers, the study reports. MiXCR was run by TCRdb on the PCR reads, yielding one entry per CDR3 protein. The sample contains around 600,000 distinct CDR3 sequences, about 10% of which appear only once. The TCR sequence derives from a human donor who donated a stem cell graft to a child with acute myeloid leukemia. The chain links TRBV5-1 to TRBJ2-7; no firm D call. The sample was PBMCs from the stem cell graft donor, taken from the stem cell graft. The CDR3 sequence is CASSLEIEVPYEQYF. The CDR3 nucleotides read TGCGCCAGCAGCTTGGAAATAGAGGTTCCCTACGAGCAGTACTTC.